The clone carrying this T cell receptor (beta chain) was counted between two and nine times. Stated time point: sample taken at primary tumor resection. Whole RNA came from tumor, nontumor lung or frozen PBMC and was sequenced without being sorted. TCRdb re-called the 5' RACE reads through MiXCR, storing one row per CDR3 protein. This sample has 35,000 to 55,000 distinct CDR3 sequences, with roughly 13% found just once. This sample was taken from a study of spatial heterogeneity in lung cancer. This CDR3 contains 14 residues. Germline V gives CDR1 SNHLY, CDR2 FYNNEI. V was shortened by 3 bases and J by 4 bases, with 10 bases between the two germline ends.

This receptor was identified in a male donor with early-stage non-small cell lung cancer. The material was PBMCs, obtained at surgery. V gene TRBV2 combines with J gene TRBJ2-1; D unresolved. CDR3 sequence reads: CASSELGLYNEQFF. The DNA of the CDR3 is TGTGCCAGCAGTGAGCTAGGATTGTACAATGAGCAGTTCTTC.